The 25 T cell receptor beta chains presented below share a single source sample, sequenced in a study of blood T cells in healthy people across ages. Alongside a J-beta primer mix, a sample-barcoded 5' primer served in a second PCR lasting roughly 7 to 11 cycles. TCRdb re-derived calls from the 5' RACE reads in MiXCR, one entry per CDR3 protein. The sample consists of 890,000 or so distinct CDR3 sequences, 62% of them appearing once. Material for sequencing was blood. These receptors all come from a man aged 30-40 years in good health.

The J gene is TRBJ2-1, the V gene TRBV7-8, with 8 positions matching TRBD1. Germline CDR1 reads SGHVS; CDR2 reads FQNEAQ. V lost 3 bases to trimming and J lost 10 bases; unmatched junction nucleotides: 5. The CDR3 sequence is 13 residues long. The chain's CDR3 is CASSLGRGPEQFF. In DNA, the CDR3 is TGTGCCAGCAGCTTGGGCAGGGGGCCCGAGCAGTTCTTC.

Here the CDR3 reads CAGGLAGANTGELFF. CDR3 bases: TGTGCCGGAGGTTTAGCGGGGGCGAACACCGGGGAGCTGTTTTTT. The V gene is TRBV7-2, the J gene TRBJ2-2; 9 bases line up with TRBD2. With 11 bases clipped from V and 0 bases from J, the junction kept 7 bases outside the gene matches. This CDR3 has 15 amino acids. Per the germline V gene, CDR1 is SGHTA and CDR2 is FQGNSA. Looking up the rest from reference TRBV7-2 and TRBJ2-2 gives the full variable domain: GAGVSQSPSNKVTEKGKDVELRCDPISGHTALYWYRQSLGQGLEFLIYFQGNSAPDKSGLPSDRFSAERTGGSVSTLTIQRTQQEDSAVYLCAGGLAGANTGELFFGEGSRLTVL.

This chain connects TRBV4-1 to TRBJ1-2; no reliable D call. The length of the CDR3 is 13 residues. CDR1 and CDR2 from the germline V gene are MGHRA and YSYEKL. The germline V and J ends were trimmed by 1 base and 8 bases, with 11 bases remaining between them. In DNA form, the CDR3 reads TGCGCCAGCAGCCAAGTCGGGTTAACCGGCTACACCTTC. It translates to CASSQVGLTGYTF.

The chain employs TRBV27 and TRBJ1-2; D is possibly TRBD1 (6 bases). The CDR3 length is 13 residues. Trimming pared 6 bases from V and 11 bases from J, leaving 19 bases between. Germline CDR1 and CDR2: MNHEY and SMNVEV (reference sequence). The CDR3 spells CASSPVGGSGYTF. The CDR3 nucleotides are TGTGCCAGCAGCCCGGTAGGGGGTAGCGGTTACACCTTC.

The chain carries TRBV12-3 or TRBV12-4 and TRBJ1-2; TRBD1 matches 11 bases. The CDR3 runs to 13 residues. The V gene end was trimmed by 10 bases and the J gene end by 5 bases; junction bases not matched to a gene: 6. For the CDR3, the DNA is TGTGCCATTTCGGGACAGGGGGGTTATGGCTACACCTTC. It yields the protein CAISGQGGYGYTF.

V usage is TRBV7-9 and J usage is TRBJ1-2; the D is unclear. The CDR3 is 12 residues long. Germline V gene data show CDR1 as SEHNR and CDR2 as FQNEAQ (reference sequence). V lost 0 bases, J lost 8 bases, and 7 bases lay in between. The CDR3, as DNA: TGTGCCAGCAGCTTAGCGGAGGACGGCTACACCTTC. Encoded protein: CASSLAEDGYTF.

This sequence joins TRBV27 and TRBJ1-5; D uncertain. Between the trimmed V and J ends, which lost 2 bases and 4 bases, there was a span of 9 bases. The CDR3 totals 14 residues. CDR1 is MNHEY, CDR2 SMNVEV, per germline (reference sequence). The CDR3 sequence is CASSLGRTNQPQHF. The CDR3 DNA follows: TGTGCCAGCAGTTTAGGACGGACTAATCAGCCCCAGCATTTT.

The rearrangement joins TRBV20-1 to TRBJ2-1; D gene unclear. Germline V lookup: CDR1 DFQATT, CDR2 SNEGSKA (reference sequence). CDR3 length: 16 residues. V was clipped by 6 bases and J by 1 base, with 19 bases between them. DNA of the CDR3: TGCAGTGCCAAATTCGTTCTGAACCCTTCCTACAATGAGCAGTTCTTC. The encoded protein is CSAKFVLNPSYNEQFF.

This rearrangement joins TRBV5-1 to TRBJ2-7; D is possibly TRBD2 (6 bases). V lost 2 bases and J 4 bases, leaving 7 bases between the germline ends. The CDR3 length is 12 residues. Germline lookup yields CDR1 SGHRS and CDR2 YFSETQ. Written as DNA, the CDR3 is TGCGCCAGCAGCTTCGGGACTTACGAGCAGTACTTC. This sequence encodes CASSFGTYEQYF.

A few counts support this clonotype. The chain combines TRBV9 with TRBJ1-5, with D tentatively TRBD1 (5 bases). The CDR3 is 14 residues long. Germline V CDR1 and CDR2: SGDLS, YYNGEE. V lost 3 bases, J lost 1 base, and 8 bases lay in between. The CDR3 bases are TGTGCCAGCAGCGCAGCAGGGAGCAATCAGCCCCAGCATTTT. This encodes CASSAAGSNQPQHF.

This clonotype turned up a few times. The chain carries TRBV15 and TRBJ1-4, with a weak D call TRBD1 (6 bases). CDR3 length: 13 amino acids. CDR1 is LNHNV and CDR2 is YYDKDF in the germline V gene (reference sequence). Trimming removed 8 bases at V and 3 bases at J, with 10 bases between. CDR3 coding DNA: TGTGCCACCGGGGGGGCGGCTAATGAAAAACTGTTTTTT. Translating it yields CATGGAANEKLFF.

This clonotype occurred a few times. The chain employs TRBV6-6 and TRBJ1-4; D gene ambiguous. Germline CDR1 reads MNHNY; CDR2 reads SVGAGI (reference sequence). Deletions cut 5 bases from V and 8 bases from J, with 24 bases between. The CDR3 is 17 residues long. The CDR3 loop is CASSPQRLRARREKLFF. The CDR3 nucleotides read TGTGCCAGCAGTCCACAGCGTTTGAGGGCGCGACGAGAAAAACTGTTTTTT.

The chain recombines TRBV28 with TRBJ2-3; tentatively, D is TRBD1 (5 bases). In germline, CDR1 is MDHEN, CDR2 SYDVKM. The ends were cut back, 2 bases at V and 0 bases at J, with 18 bases in the middle. The CDR3 has 18 residues. The chain's CDR3 is CASSLIGSTGSSTDTQYF. DNA of the CDR3: TGTGCCAGCAGTTTAATTGGTAGCACAGGTTCTAGCACAGATACGCAGTATTTT.

This clonotype was seen more than once but under ten times. This chain connects TRBV20-1 to TRBJ2-3; 8 positions agree with TRBD2. The V gene end was trimmed by 6 bases and the J gene end by 1 base; junction bases not matched to a gene: 6. CDR3 length: 14 residues. The germline V gene encodes CDR1 DFQATT and CDR2 SNEGSKA (reference sequence). In nucleotides, the CDR3 is TGCAGTGCAAGCCTAGCGGGTGGCACAGATACGCAGTATTTT. This codes for CSASLAGGTDTQYF.

The genes are TRBV9 and TRBJ2-5; 9 bases agree with TRBD1. The J segment lost 1 base and the V segment lost 4 bases, leaving 5 bases of the junction unmatched. Germline values: CDR1 SGDLS, CDR2 YYNGEE. This CDR3 region has 15 residues. CDR3 DNA: TGTGCCAGCAGCCCCCGGACAGGGGCCCAAGAGACCCAGTACTTC. Amino acid sequence: CASSPRTGAQETQYF. The full variable domain, rest sourced from reference TRBV9 and TRBJ2-5, is DSGVTQTPKHLITATGQRVTLRCSPRSGDLSVYWYQQSLDQGLQFLIQYYNGEERAKGNILERFSAQQFPDLHSELNLSSLELGDSALYFCASSPRTGAQETQYFGPGTRLLVL.

This chain joins TRBV20-1 and TRBJ2-1; 8 bases line up with TRBD1. The CDR3 spans 13 residues. Germline CDR1 DFQATT, CDR2 SNEGSKA (reference sequence). With 3 bases clipped from V and 13 bases from J, the junction kept 11 bases outside the gene matches. The CDR3 DNA reads as TGCAGTGCTAGCGGGGGCAGGGGGCGCGCCCAGTTCTTC. This translates into CSASGGRGRAQFF.

This clonotype was counted only a few times. The J gene is TRBJ2-7, the V gene TRBV4-3; no clear D gene. The DNA end is more similar to TRBJ2-5, so the J call may be wrong. Germline values: CDR1 LGHNA, CDR2 YSLEER. The length of the CDR3 is 14 residues. The CDR3 coding sequence is TGCGCCAGCAGCCAAGGTTTGCTAAAGGAGACCCAGTACTTC. This gives the protein CASSQGLLKETQYF.

V and J are TRBV3-1 and TRBJ1-1; TRBD1 aligns across 8 bases. Germline CDR1 is LGHDT and CDR2 is YNNKEL (reference sequence). The CDR3 runs 17 residues. V lost 1 base and J lost 2; bases outside the gene matches: 9. The CDR3: CASSQVVRTGKNTEAFF. The CDR3 DNA reads TGTGCCAGCAGCCAAGTGGTACGGACAGGGAAAAACACTGAAGCTTTCTTT.

The chain carries TRBV7-3 and TRBJ2-5; the match to TRBD1 covers 7 bases. Per germline, CDR1 SGHTA and CDR2 FQGTGA. Trimming cost V 0 bases and J 5 bases; bases outside gene matches: 6. This CDR3 spans 15 amino acids. CDR3 DNA: TGTGCCAGCAGCTTAACAGGGGGCGTTATGGAGACCCAGTACTTC. The encoded protein is CASSLTGGVMETQYF.

This clonotype came up a few times. The chain links TRBV20-1 to TRBJ2-1, with 7 nucleotides matching TRBD2. Germline CDR1 and CDR2: DFQATT and SNEGSKA (reference sequence). This CDR3 spans 12 amino acids. J was trimmed by 5 bases and V by 7 bases; bases with no gene match: 5. The CDR3 reads CSGGGIDNEQFF. CDR3 bases: TGCAGTGGGGGGGGGATCGACAATGAGCAGTTCTTC.

The genes are TRBV9 and TRBJ2-7, with a tentative D call TRBD2 (5 bases). Germline V gene sequence: CDR1 SGDLS, CDR2 YYNGEE. This CDR3 contains 16 residues. The V gene lost 3 bases and the J gene lost 2 bases, with 18 bases spanning the gap. The CDR3 DNA reads TGTGCCAGCAGCGCGGGGTCGGGCAGCTCAGCCTACGAGCAGTACTTC. This sequence encodes CASSAGSGSSAYEQYF.

The chain recombines TRBV2 with TRBJ2-1; D unclear. The CDR3 is 12 residues long. The V and J ends lost 6 bases and 10 bases respectively, with 13 bases between them. CDR1 and CDR2 (germline): SNHLY, FYNNEI. CDR3: CASRPDPGEQFF. The CDR3 region has the DNA TGTGCCAGCAGACCCGACCCGGGCGAGCAGTTCTTC.

This clonotype was counted a few times. The chain links TRBV20-1 to TRBJ1-6; perhaps TRBD1 as D (5 bases). Germline CDR1 reads DFQATT; CDR2 reads SNEGSKA (reference sequence). Trimming shortened V by 1 base and J by 8 bases, and 12 bases separated the two germline ends. The CDR3 covers 14 residues. The CDR3 coding sequence is TGCAGTGCTAGAGCGGACAAATGGGATTCACCCCTCCACTTT. Its translation is CSARADKWDSPLHF.

As concerns this clonotype: One end of the junction fails to match germline, which may point to a read error. The chain uses TRBV6-6 and TRBJ2-6; TRBD1 matches 8 bases. This CDR3 contains 15 residues. CDR1 is MNHNY, CDR2 SVGAGI, per germline (reference sequence). The CDR3 spells CAGSLQGAGANVLTF. CDR3 coding DNA: TGTGCCGGCAGCCTACAGGGGGCTGGGGCCAACGTCCTGACTTTC.

The chain couples TRBV10-3 to TRBJ2-3; perhaps TRBD2 as D (5 bases). Germline V gives CDR1 ENHRY, CDR2 SYGVKD. Trimming left V 11 bases short and J 1 base short, with 16 bases between. The CDR3 sequence is 14 residues long. The CDR3 DNA reads TGTGCCGTCAAGGAGGCCCTCGGCACAGATACGCAGTATTTT. This gives the protein CAVKEALGTDTQYF.